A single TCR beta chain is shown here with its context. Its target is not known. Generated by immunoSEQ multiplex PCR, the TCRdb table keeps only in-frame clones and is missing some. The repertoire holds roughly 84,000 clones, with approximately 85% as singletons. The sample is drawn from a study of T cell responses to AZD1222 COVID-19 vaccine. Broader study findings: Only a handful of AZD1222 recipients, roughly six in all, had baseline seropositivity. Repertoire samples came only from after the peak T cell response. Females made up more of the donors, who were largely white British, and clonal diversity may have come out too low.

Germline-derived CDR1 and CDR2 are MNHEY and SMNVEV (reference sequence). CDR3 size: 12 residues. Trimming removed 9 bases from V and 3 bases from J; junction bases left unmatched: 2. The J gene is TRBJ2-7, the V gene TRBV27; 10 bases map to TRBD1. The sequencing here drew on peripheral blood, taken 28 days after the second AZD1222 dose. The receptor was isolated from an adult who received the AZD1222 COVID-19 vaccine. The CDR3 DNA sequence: TGTGCCAGGACAGGGGGCGGCTACGAGCAGTACTTC. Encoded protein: CARTGGGYEQYF.